Given below is one T cell receptor (beta chain) in context. CD8+CD57+ cell expansion had been shown by flow cytometry in patients chosen for sequencing. TCR beta VDJ and CDR3 were profiled, and genomic DNA was the template. MiXCR was run by TCRdb on the reads, yielding one entry per CDR3 protein. Of roughly 260,000 distinct CDR3 sequences in the sample, more than 45% were seen once. CDR1 is MGHDK and CDR2 is SYGVNS in the germline V gene. The CDR3 runs to 14 residues. V lost 5 bases and J 5 bases, leaving 12 bases between the germline ends. The sample is drawn from a study of CD8+CD57+ T cells in acquired aplastic anemia.

The genes are TRBV25-1 and TRBJ2-2; the D gene is possibly TRBD2 (6 bases). Material for sequencing was sorted CD4+, CD8+, or CD8+CD57+ T cells (not recorded which) from PBMCs. This sequence originates from a human donor with aplastic anemia. As DNA, the CDR3 is TGTGCCAGCAGTCCCCTCGGAGGGACCGGGGAGCTGTTTTTT. This translates into CASSPLGGTGELFF. The full variable domain, rest sourced from reference TRBV25-1 and TRBJ2-2, is EADIYQTPRYLVIGTGKKITLECSQTMGHDKMYWYQQDPGMELHLIHYSYGVNSTEKGDLSSESTVSRIRTEHFPLTLESARPSHTSQYLCASSPLGGTGELFFGEGSRLTVL.